The present T cell receptor (beta chain) was sequenced within a study of cytomegalovirus exposure and HLA in healthy donors. The PCR had 60 Vbeta and 13 Jbeta primers. This table comes from immunoSEQ multiplex PCR, and its TCRdb copy is limited to in-frame clones, with some not included. Its table records around 140,000 clones. Study findings and constraints: Indistinguishable V segments, including TRBV6-2 and TRBV6-3, were excluded.

Of note for this clone: The antigen is unknown.

Germline loops: CDR1 ENHRY, CDR2 SYGVKD. The CDR3 is made up of 15 amino acids. Between the trimmed V and J ends, which lost 11 bases and 2 bases, there was a span of 18 bases. The J gene is TRBJ2-2, the V gene TRBV10-3; D is perhaps TRBD2 (6 bases). The source is a woman between 40 and 55 years old in good health and CMV-seronegative. The sample consisted of PBMCs. DNA of the CDR3: TGTGCCTCACACTCGGGCGGGACCAACACCGGGGAGCTGTTTTTT. Its protein product is CASHSGGTNTGELFF.